The 25 T cell receptor beta chains reported below all come from one sample, sequenced in a study of cytomegalovirus exposure and HLA in healthy donors. PCR was performed using 60 Vbeta and 13 Jbeta primers. Produced via immunoSEQ multiplex PCR; TCRdb's table is partial and in-frame only. The repertoire includes 150,000 to 200,000 clones, about 88% of them detected once, and 0.2% to 0.3% sits in the top ten. Sequencing was carried out using PBMCs. The receptors derive from a girl under three years old in good health and CMV-seronegative.

The rearrangement joins TRBV9 to TRBJ2-5; TRBD2 aligns across 9 bases. This CDR3 comprises 16 residues. After removal of 0 bases from V and 1 base from J, the junction contained 4 bases not matched to a gene. The germline V gene encodes CDR1 SGDLS and CDR2 YYNGEE. CDR3 loop: CASSVGGGRVQETQYF. CDR3 bases: TGTGCCAGCAGCGTAGGGGGCGGGAGGGTCCAAGAGACCCAGTACTTC.

The chain couples TRBV27 to TRBJ2-1, with 7 positions matching TRBD1. Germline V gene sequence: CDR1 MNHEY, CDR2 SMNVEV (reference sequence). The CDR3 totals 14 residues. The V and J ends lost 7 bases and 10 bases, in that order; junction bases with no gene match: 13. CDR3 nucleotide sequence: TGTGCCAGCACCTACGGGGTAAAGACAGGGGAGCAGTTCTTC. Amino acid sequence: CASTYGVKTGEQFF.

V and J are TRBV5-1 and TRBJ2-1, with TRBD2 matching over 9 bases. The germline V gene has CDR1 SGHRS and CDR2 YFSETQ. The CDR3 consists of 16 residues. V dropped 2 bases and J dropped 9; count of bases not matched to a gene: 12. The CDR3 coding sequence is TGCGCCAGCAGCTTCCAGGCGGGAGGGCCCTCATTTGAGCAGTTCTTC. Encoded protein: CASSFQAGGPSFEQFF. Full variable domain (missing parts from reference TRBV5-1 and TRBJ2-1): KAGVTQTPRYLIKTRGQQVTLSCSPISGHRSVSWYQQTPGQGLQFLFEYFSETQRNKGNFPGRFSGRQFSNSRSEMNVSTLELGDSALYLCASSFQAGGPSFEQFFGPGTRLTVL.

The V call is TRBV7-9, the J call TRBJ1-1; D gene unclear. There are 14 residues in the CDR3. Per germline, CDR1 SEHNR and CDR2 FQNEAQ (reference sequence). Trimming took 8 bases from V and 0 from J, leaving 13 bases between them. The CDR3 reads CASFRSALNTEAFF. The CDR3 bases are TGTGCCAGCTTCCGATCCGCGCTGAACACTGAAGCTTTCTTT.

The chain joins TRBV4-1 to TRBJ1-2; D gene uncertain. The length of the CDR3 is 15 residues. V was shortened by 5 bases and J by 7 bases, with 20 bases between the two germline ends. Per the germline V gene, CDR1 is MGHRA and CDR2 is YSYEKL. In nucleotides, the CDR3 is TGCGCCAGCAGCTCCCTCCCAGGCTCCCTTCCTGGCTACACCTTC. Translating it yields CASSSLPGSLPGYTF.

This chain uses TRBV2 with TRBJ2-7; 12 nucleotides align to TRBD1. The CDR3 consists of 15 residues. The ends lost 4 bases at V and 2 bases at J; junction bases unmatched: 3. Looked up from germline, CDR1 is SNHLY and CDR2 is FYNNEI. CDR3 loop: CASSGGQGAPYEQYF. DNA for the CDR3: TGTGCCAGCAGTGGGGGACAGGGGGCCCCCTACGAGCAGTACTTC.

The chain carries TRBV9 and TRBJ2-7; D gene ambiguous. The V end lost 2 bases, the J end lost 3 bases, and 6 bases lay between the germline ends. From germline, CDR1 is SGDLS and CDR2 YYNGEE. CDR3 size: 12 residues. The CDR3 spells CASSVQDYEQYF. For the CDR3, the DNA is TGTGCCAGCAGCGTCCAGGACTACGAGCAGTACTTC. Based on the CDR3 plus reference TRBV9 and TRBJ2-7, the full variable domain is DSGVTQTPKHLITATGQRVTLRCSPRSGDLSVYWYQQSLDQGLQFLIQYYNGEERAKGNILERFSAQQFPDLHSELNLSSLELGDSALYFCASSVQDYEQYFGPGTRLTVT.

The chain carries TRBV18 and TRBJ1-2, with 8 positions matching TRBD1. J lost 8 bases, V lost 1 base, and 15 bases had no gene match. The CDR3 extends over 17 amino acids. Germline loops: CDR1 KGHSH, CDR2 LQKENI. CDR3 bases: TGTGCCAGCTCACCACAGGACAGGGCCCCCGTTTGGGGAGGCTACACCTTC. Translating gives CASSPQDRAPVWGGYTF.

V is TRBV6-5 and J is TRBJ2-5, with 9 bases lining up with TRBD1. The J call could be wrong; TRBJ2-7 is a better fit for the DNA end. CDR1 is MNHEY and CDR2 is SVGAGI in the germline V gene. The CDR3 has 14 amino acids. The CDR3 DNA follows: TGTGCCAGCAGTTCAAAGGGACAGGGTACCGAGCAGTACTTC. Amino acids: CASSSKGQGTEQYF.

This clone was detected only once. The chain links TRBV7-9 to TRBJ2-7; D gene uncertain. CDR3 length: 16 amino acids. Germline V lookup: CDR1 SEHNR, CDR2 FQNEAQ (reference sequence). V gave up 1 base and J gave up 0 bases, with 13 bases separating them. Here the CDR3 DNA reads TGTGCCAGCAGCTTAGGTGGCGGCAAACTCTCCTACGAGCAGTACTTC. Amino acids: CASSLGGGKLSYEQYF.

The J gene is TRBJ1-6, the V gene TRBV4-1; D might be TRBD1 (6 bases). This CDR3 region has 20 residues. CDR1 MGHRA and CDR2 YSYEKL come from the germline V gene. Trimming shortened V by 2 bases and J by 0 bases, and 20 bases separated the two germline ends. The CDR3 DNA reads as TGCGCCAGCAGCCAATCCGGACTCACAGGGAAAAGCTCCTATAATTCACCCCTCCACTTT. Its protein is CASSQSGLTGKSSYNSPLHF.

The rearrangement links TRBV7-9 to TRBJ1-2, with TRBD1 matching 10 bases. V shed 5 bases, J shed 3 bases, and the junction held 9 bases outside the gene matches. The germline V gene has CDR1 SEHNR and CDR2 FQNEAQ (reference sequence). The CDR3 length is 16 residues. DNA of the CDR3: TGTGCCAGCAGCCCCGGGAAAGGACAGGGGGACTATGGCTACACCTTC. It encodes CASSPGKGQGDYGYTF.

The chain combines TRBV6-5 with TRBJ2-5; a weak D match, TRBD1 (6 bases). Germline-derived CDR1 and CDR2 are MNHEY and SVGAGI. The CDR3 runs 15 residues. The V end was cut by 4 bases, the J end by 5 bases, with 17 bases between. The CDR3 DNA reads as TGTGCCAGCAGTTGGGGTGGGGGCCCAGGGGAGACCCAGTACTTC. This encodes CASSWGGGPGETQYF.

This chain links TRBV5-4 with TRBJ2-5; 8 nucleotides line up with TRBD2. The J call may not be correct, given that the DNA end is closer to TRBJ2-7. The V gene's germline CDR1 is SGHNT and CDR2 YYREEE (reference sequence). The CDR3 is 15 amino acids. The CDR3 DNA reads TGTGCCAGCAGCCCCGGGACTAGTATCACCTACGAGCAGTACTTC. Protein: CASSPGTSITYEQYF.

The chain links TRBV6-1 to TRBJ1-4; D is unresolved. V lost 0 bases and J 8 bases, leaving 16 bases between the germline ends. There are 16 residues in the CDR3. Germline lookup yields CDR1 MNHNS and CDR2 SASEGT. CDR3 coding DNA: TGTGCCAGCAGTGAAGCGCTTCCAGGATTCAGGGAAAAACTGTTTTTT. Translated, it gives CASSEALPGFREKLFF.

J is TRBJ2-3 and V is TRBV7-9; 13 bases map to TRBD2. This CDR3 has 17 amino acids. The germline V gene encodes CDR1 SEHNR and CDR2 FQNEAQ (reference sequence). V was pared by 3 bases and J by 0 bases, with 3 bases of the junction left unmatched. This chain's CDR3 is CASSFGLAGASTDTQYF. The CDR3 DNA is TGTGCCAGCAGCTTTGGACTAGCGGGGGCTAGCACAGATACGCAGTATTTT.

This chain uses TRBV6-5 with TRBJ1-3; the D is unclear. CDR3 length: 14 residues. V was trimmed by 7 bases and J by 7 bases, leaving 17 bases between them. Looked up from germline, CDR1 is MNHEY and CDR2 is SVGAGI. The CDR3 sequence is CASIPLSGPNTIYF. Written as DNA, the CDR3 is TGTGCCAGCATCCCTTTGTCGGGTCCGAACACCATATATTTT.

The chain recombines TRBV29-1 with TRBJ2-3; 7 bases are a match to TRBD2. Trimming cost V 4 bases and J 2 bases; bases outside gene matches: 9. Per the germline V gene, CDR1 is SQVTM and CDR2 is ANQGSEA. The CDR3 extends over 15 amino acids. DNA for the CDR3: TGCAGCGTTGTATTCTGGGGGACTACCACAGATACGCAGTATTTT. It yields the protein CSVVFWGTTTDTQYF.

The chain employs TRBV30 and TRBJ2-6; D call uncertain. Germline V CDR1 and CDR2: GTSNPN, SVGIG (reference sequence). The V and J ends lost 1 base and 0 bases respectively, with 10 bases between them. This CDR3 has 16 residues. CDR3 residues: CAWSANIFSGANVLTF. The DNA of the CDR3 is TGTGCCTGGAGTGCCAACATCTTCTCTGGGGCCAACGTCCTGACTTTC.

The chain employs TRBV7-9 and TRBJ2-1, with 7 bases matching TRBD1. Germline CDR1 SEHNR, CDR2 FQNEAQ (reference sequence). This CDR3 contains 13 residues. V was pared by 2 bases and J by 8 bases, with 3 bases of the junction left unmatched. The CDR3 sequence is CASSLPQGDEQFF. For the CDR3, the DNA is TGTGCCAGCAGCTTACCCCAGGGGGATGAGCAGTTCTTC.

The chain joins TRBV7-2 to TRBJ2-7, with TRBD2 identical over 8 bases. V dropped 0 bases and J dropped 7; count of bases not matched to a gene: 2. The CDR3 loop spans 13 amino acids. Germline V gene data show CDR1 as SGHTA and CDR2 as FQGNSA. The CDR3, as DNA: TGTGCCAGCAGCTTAGCCCGCGGGGGGGAGCAGTACTTC. Encoded protein: CASSLARGGEQYF.

The chain carries TRBV2 and TRBJ1-1, with 8 bases lining up with TRBD1. This CDR3 spans 13 amino acids. With V trimmed by 9 bases and J by 0 bases, 3 bases remained unmatched. Germline V gives CDR1 SNHLY, CDR2 FYNNEI. CDR3 DNA sequence: TGTGCCAGTCGGACAGGGTTGAACACTGAAGCTTTCTTT. It specifies CASRTGLNTEAFF.

The J gene is TRBJ2-7, the V gene TRBV12-2; the table gives TRBD2 as D, unverified against the DNA. TRBV12-2 is recorded as a pseudogene. The CDR3 length is 16 residues. The CDR3 DNA reads TGTGCAAGTCGCTTCTCCCCAGGACCTCCATCGGGGGAGCAGTACTTC. Amino acids: CASRFSPGPPSGEQYF.

The chain couples TRBV5-6 to TRBJ2-5; 12 bases fit TRBD1. TRBJ2-7 explains the end of the DNA better; the J call may be wrong. The CDR3 is made up of 16 amino acids. Looked up from germline, CDR1 is SGHDT and CDR2 is YYEEEE. CDR3 DNA sequence: TGTGCCAGCAGCCTGATCGTGGGACAGGGGGCATTCGAGCAGTACTTC. This translates into CASSLIVGQGAFEQYF.

The chain employs TRBV12-5 and TRBJ1-5, with a tentative D call TRBD1 (5 bases). CDR3 length equals 14 residues. V was cut by 6 bases and J by 1 base, with 10 bases left in between. CDR1 and CDR2 from the germline V gene are LGHNT and FRNRAP. Here the CDR3 DNA reads TGTGCTAGTGGCCCCAACAGGAGCAATCAGCCCCAGCATTTT. It translates to CASGPNRSNQPQHF.